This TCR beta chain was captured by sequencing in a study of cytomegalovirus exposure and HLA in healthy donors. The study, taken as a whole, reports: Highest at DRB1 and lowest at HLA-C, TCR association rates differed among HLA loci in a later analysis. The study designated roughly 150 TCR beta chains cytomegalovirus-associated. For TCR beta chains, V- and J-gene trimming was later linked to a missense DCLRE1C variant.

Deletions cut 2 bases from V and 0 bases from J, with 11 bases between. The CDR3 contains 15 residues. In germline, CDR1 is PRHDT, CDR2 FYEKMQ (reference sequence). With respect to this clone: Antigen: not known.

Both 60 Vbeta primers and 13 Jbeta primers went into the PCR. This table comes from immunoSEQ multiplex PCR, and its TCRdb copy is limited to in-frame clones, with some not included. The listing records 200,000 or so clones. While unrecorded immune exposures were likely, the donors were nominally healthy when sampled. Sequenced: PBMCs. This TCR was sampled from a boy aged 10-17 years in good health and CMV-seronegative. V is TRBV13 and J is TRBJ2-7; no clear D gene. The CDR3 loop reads CASSLLGSGSYEQYF. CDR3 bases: TGTGCCAGCAGCTTATTAGGTTCGGGCTCCTACGAGCAGTACTTC.